One sample yielded the 23 T cell receptor beta chains listed below, sequenced in a study of T cells in localized non-small cell lung cancer. Profiled with immunoSEQ multiplex PCR; TCRdb holds only in-frame clones, not every one. The table lists under 65,000 clones, about 87% of them singletons, with around 20% in the top ten. The sequencing used peripheral blood, collected before any cancer treatment. The receptors originated from a man aged 40 to 70 with stage I squamous cell lung carcinoma.

The chain carries TRBV20-1 and TRBJ2-1; D unclear. Trimming stripped 3 bases from V and 7 bases from J, with 7 bases between. Germline loops: CDR1 DFQATT, CDR2 SNEGSKA (reference sequence). The CDR3 contains 11 residues. Here the CDR3 reads CSASSRNEQFF. CDR3 coding DNA: TGCAGTGCTAGTAGTCGGAATGAGCAGTTCTTC.

The rearrangement uses TRBV5-5 and TRBJ1-1, with 7 bases lining up with TRBD1. Germline V gene sequence: CDR1 SGHKS, CDR2 YYEKEE (reference sequence). The CDR3 runs to 14 residues. V shed 9 bases, J shed 2 bases, and the junction held 10 bases outside the gene matches. The CDR3 DNA follows: TGTGCCAACACGCGGGACAGCGATAACACTGAAGCTTTCTTT. It codes for CANTRDSDNTEAFF. The full variable domain, with the rest looked up from reference TRBV5-5 and TRBJ1-1, is DAGVTQSPTHLIKTRGQQVTLRCSPISGHKSVSWYQQVLGQGPQFIFQYYEKEERGRGNFPDRFSARQFPNYSSELNVNALLLGDSALYLCANTRDSDNTEAFFGQGTRLTVV.

The rearrangement links TRBV9 to TRBJ2-6; D ambiguous. Deletions cut 4 bases from V and 2 bases from J, with 4 bases between. CDR1 is SGDLS and CDR2 is YYNGEE in the germline V gene. The CDR3 covers 13 residues. In DNA, the CDR3 is TGTGCCAGCAGCAGGGCTGGGGCCAACGTCCTGACTTTC. Translating it yields CASSRAGANVLTF.

This sequence joins TRBV6-1 and TRBJ1-2; no definite D call. The CDR3 is 14 residues long. Between the trimmed V and J ends, which lost 7 bases and 1 base, there was a span of 13 bases. Germline V gives CDR1 MNHNS, CDR2 SASEGT. The CDR3 here is CASKSSAFNYGYTF. Written as DNA, the CDR3 is TGTGCCAGCAAAAGTTCTGCATTTAACTATGGCTACACCTTC.

This chain connects TRBV9 to TRBJ2-5; D uncertain. Trimming took 4 bases from V and 2 from J, leaving 3 bases between them. In germline, CDR1 is SGDLS, CDR2 YYNGEE. This CDR3 has 11 amino acids. The CDR3 coding sequence is TGTGCCAGCAGCCGACAAGAGACCCAGTACTTC. This sequence encodes CASSRQETQYF.

The rearrangement joins TRBV10-3 to TRBJ1-2; TRBD1 matches at 7 bases. With 1 base clipped from V and 7 bases from J, the junction kept 9 bases outside the gene matches. The CDR3 is 15 residues long. From germline, CDR1 is ENHRY and CDR2 SYGVKD. The chain's CDR3 is CAISELEGAVSGYTF. CDR3 DNA sequence: TGTGCCATCAGTGAGTTGGAGGGGGCGGTGAGTGGCTACACCTTC.

The V and J genes are TRBV6-5 and TRBJ1-5; perhaps TRBD1 as D (5 bases). The ends were cut back, 5 bases at V and 3 bases at J, with 11 bases in the middle. Germline CDR1 and CDR2: MNHEY and SVGAGI. The CDR3 runs 14 residues. Here the CDR3 DNA reads TGTGCCAGCAGTGCTGACAGTCTCAATCAGCCCCAGCATTTT. It specifies CASSADSLNQPQHF.

This chain uses TRBV5-5 with TRBJ1-5, with TRBD1 identical over 9 bases. The germline V gene has CDR1 SGHKS and CDR2 YYEKEE (reference sequence). CDR3 length equals 15 residues. The V segment lost 3 bases and the J segment 5 bases; nucleotides outside the gene matches: 6. DNA of the CDR3: TGTGCCAGCAGCTCCTTGACAGGGGGGGATCAGCCCCAGCATTTT. Translating it yields CASSSLTGGDQPQHF.

This clone was detected only once. The V call is TRBV5-1, the J call TRBJ2-2; unclear D gene. V was trimmed by 4 bases and J by 4 bases, leaving 11 bases between them. This CDR3 spans 14 amino acids. CDR1 and CDR2 (germline): SGHRS, YFSETQ. The CDR3, as DNA: TGCGCCAGCAGCGGCCGGAGTGTCACCGGGGAGCTGTTTTTT. Translating it yields CASSGRSVTGELFF.

The rearrangement joins TRBV9 to TRBJ2-2; D may be TRBD1 (6 bases). Looked up from germline, CDR1 is SGDLS and CDR2 is YYNGEE. There are 16 residues in the CDR3. V was shortened by 3 bases and J by 5 bases, with 17 bases between the two germline ends. The CDR3 reads CASSDVQGRGTGELFF. In DNA, the CDR3 is TGTGCCAGCAGCGACGTCCAGGGGCGAGGGACCGGGGAGCTGTTTTTT.

The chain carries TRBV19 and TRBJ1-5; 8 nucleotides align to TRBD1. The trim removed 5 bases at V and 5 bases at J, leaving 14 bases unmatched. The CDR3 contains 17 residues. Germline V gene lookup returns CDR1 LNHDA and CDR2 SQIVND (reference sequence). CDR3 DNA: TGTGCCAGTAGTTCCCCCGGGACAGGAGTGTGGGATCAGCCCCAGCATTTT. Translated, it gives CASSSPGTGVWDQPQHF. Combining the CDR3 with reference TRBV19 and TRBJ1-5 gives the whole variable domain DGGITQSPKYLFRKEGQNVTLSCEQNLNHDAMYWYRQDPGQGLRLIYYSQIVNDFQKGDIAEGYSVSREKKESFPLTVTSAQKNPTAFYLCASSSPGTGVWDQPQHFGDGTRLSIL.

The chain carries TRBV15 and TRBJ2-6; D may be TRBD1 or TRBD2 (6 bases each). This CDR3 has 18 residues. Germline V gene lookup returns CDR1 LNHNV and CDR2 YYDKDF (reference sequence). V lost 1 base to trimming and J lost 0 bases, with 13 bases between them. The CDR3 region has the DNA TGTGCCACCAGCAGAGCAGGACTACAGGGCTCTGGGGCCAACGTCCTGACTTTC. The encoded protein is CATSRAGLQGSGANVLTF.

The chain uses TRBV10-3 and TRBJ2-1; D unresolved. The germline gives CDR1 ENHRY, CDR2 SYGVKD. This CDR3 region has 16 residues. Trimming left V 4 bases short and J 0 bases short, with 13 bases between. For the CDR3, the DNA is TGTGCCATCAGTGGCGACCGACGTAGCTCCTACAATGAGCAGTTCTTC. Protein: CAISGDRRSSYNEQFF.

V gene TRBV10-3 combines with J gene TRBJ1-2; no firm D call. There are 11 residues in the CDR3. Germline V lookup: CDR1 ENHRY, CDR2 SYGVKD. The ends were cut back, 2 bases at V and 8 bases at J, with 6 bases in the middle. This CDR3 is CAISEGWGYTF. Written as DNA, the CDR3 is TGTGCCATCAGTGAGGGGTGGGGCTACACCTTC.

This chain joins TRBV7-3 and TRBJ2-2; D gene uncertain. Looked up from germline, CDR1 is SGHTA and CDR2 is FQGTGA. There are 13 residues in the CDR3. Trimming left V 0 bases short and J 4 bases short, with 3 bases between. In nucleotides, the CDR3 is TGTGCCAGCAGCTTAACGGGCACCGGGGAGCTGTTTTTT. This gives the protein CASSLTGTGELFF.

The chain couples TRBV5-4 to TRBJ1-1; D perhaps matches TRBD1 (5 bases). Trimming left V 4 bases short and J 0 bases short, with 10 bases between. Germline assignment: CDR1 SGHNT and CDR2 YYREEE (reference sequence). The CDR3 extends over 14 amino acids. CDR3 DNA sequence: TGTGCCAGCAGCGAAAGACAGATGAACACTGAAGCTTTCTTT. Its protein is CASSERQMNTEAFF. The entire variable domain, with the rest obtained from reference TRBV5-4 and TRBJ1-1, is as follows: ETGVTQSPTHLIKTRGQQVTLRCSSQSGHNTVSWYQQALGQGPQFIFQYYREEENGRGNFPPRFSGLQFPNYSSELNVNALELDDSALYLCASSERQMNTEAFFGQGTRLTVV.

This clone was seen only once. The chain carries TRBV5-6 and TRBJ2-7; TRBD2 aligns across 9 bases. After removal of 0 bases from V and 5 bases from J, the junction contained 15 bases not matched to a gene. Germline CDR1 and CDR2: SGHDT and YYEEEE. The CDR3 covers 18 residues. In DNA, the CDR3 is TGTGCCAGCAGCTTGGGAAAAGGGCTAGCGGGGCCCCCCAACGAGCAGTACTTC. Residues: CASSLGKGLAGPPNEQYF.

The V and J genes are TRBV5-6 and TRBJ2-5; the D is unclear. This CDR3 is built from 14 residues. Trimming left V 2 bases short and J 2 bases short, with 10 bases between. Germline V CDR1 and CDR2: SGHDT, YYEEEE. The CDR3 DNA sequence: TGTGCCAGCAGCTTCTGGGTCGATCAAGAGACCCAGTACTTC. Its translation is CASSFWVDQETQYF. Full variable domain (missing parts from reference TRBV5-6 and TRBJ2-5): DAGVTQSPTHLIKTRGQQVTLRCSPKSGHDTVSWYQQALGQGPQFIFQYYEEEERQRGNFPDRFSGHQFPNYSSELNVNALLLGDSALYLCASSFWVDQETQYFGPGTRLLVL.

The chain employs TRBV29-1 and TRBJ2-1; 8 nucleotides agree with TRBD2. The CDR3 totals 14 residues. CDR1 SQVTM and CDR2 ANQGSEA come from the germline V gene. V was pared by 4 bases and J by 1 base, with 3 bases of the junction left unmatched. The CDR3 reads CSVAAGGSYNEQFF. The CDR3, as DNA: TGCAGCGTTGCGGCGGGAGGTTCCTACAATGAGCAGTTCTTC.

The chain combines TRBV7-2 with TRBJ1-2; 7 bases match TRBD1. CDR3 size: 15 residues. V dropped 5 bases and J dropped 8; count of bases not matched to a gene: 14. Looked up from germline, CDR1 is SGHTA and CDR2 is FQGNSA. CDR3 in DNA: TGTGCCAGCAGCCCAACAGGGGTAGGGGATTACGGCTACACCTTC. Translating it yields CASSPTGVGDYGYTF.

The gene calls are TRBV4-2 and TRBJ1-1, with D unclear. Germline V CDR1 and CDR2: LGHNA, YNFKEQ. Deletions cut 4 bases from V and 1 base from J, with 10 bases between. This CDR3 comprises 14 residues. In nucleotides, the CDR3 is TGTGCCAGCAGCCTGGACCCGGGGAACACTGAAGCTTTCTTT. Its translation: CASSLDPGNTEAFF.

This chain joins TRBV5-1 and TRBJ2-2, with 12 bases fitting TRBD2. The junction had 8 bases not matched to a gene; V was cut back by 4 bases and J by 1 base. Germline V gene data show CDR1 as SGHRS and CDR2 as YFSETQ. The CDR3 sequence is 18 residues long. CDR3 sequence (DNA): TGCGCCAGCAGCCTACTAGCGGGAGGTACCTTGAACACCGGGGAGCTGTTTTTT. Translating gives CASSLLAGGTLNTGELFF.

The chain combines TRBV7-8 with TRBJ2-3; 7 positions match TRBD1. The CDR3 has 17 residues. Germline V CDR1 and CDR2: SGHVS, FQNEAQ. The ends lost 1 base at V and 2 bases at J; junction bases unmatched: 9. The CDR3 region is CASSLVPGQKDTDTQYF. CDR3 in DNA: TGTGCCAGCAGCTTAGTTCCGGGACAGAAAGACACAGATACGCAGTATTTT.